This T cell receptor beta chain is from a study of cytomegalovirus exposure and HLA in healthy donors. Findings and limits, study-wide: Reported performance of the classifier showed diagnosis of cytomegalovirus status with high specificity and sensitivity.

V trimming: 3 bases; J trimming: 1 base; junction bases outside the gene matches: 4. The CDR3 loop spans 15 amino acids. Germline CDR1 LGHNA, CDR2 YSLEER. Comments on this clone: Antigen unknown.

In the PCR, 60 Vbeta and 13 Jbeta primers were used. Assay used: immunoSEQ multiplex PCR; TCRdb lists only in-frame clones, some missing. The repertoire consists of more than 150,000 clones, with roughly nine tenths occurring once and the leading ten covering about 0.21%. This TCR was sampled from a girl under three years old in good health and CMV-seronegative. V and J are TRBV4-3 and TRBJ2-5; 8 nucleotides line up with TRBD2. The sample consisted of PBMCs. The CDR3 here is CASSQSTSGQETQYF. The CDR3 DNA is TGCGCCAGCAGCCAGTCTACTAGCGGCCAAGAGACCCAGTACTTC.